The 22 T cell receptor beta chains given below trace back to one sample, sequenced in a study of cytomegalovirus exposure and HLA in healthy donors. PCR employed 60 Vbeta and 13 Jbeta primers. TCRdb's table, derived via immunoSEQ multiplex PCR, lists solely in-frame clones and lacks some. Altogether more than 100,000 clones are present, 76% being singletons, with the ten largest covering 10%. Sequencing used PBMCs. These receptors all stem from a woman under 30 in good health and CMV-seropositive.

The chain has TRBV29-1 and TRBJ2-3, with a tentative D call TRBD2 (6 bases). Germline CDR1 reads SQVTM; CDR2 reads ANQGSEA. CDR3 length equals 13 residues. V was clipped by 3 bases and J by 7 bases, with 14 bases between them. CDR3 protein: CSVDSDRENTQYF. CDR3 nucleotide sequence: TGCAGCGTTGATTCTGACCGGGAGAATACGCAGTATTTT.

This clone has more than one count but fewer than ten. The J gene is TRBJ1-2, the V gene TRBV29-1; maybe TRBD1 (5 bases). This CDR3 has 13 residues. CDR1 is SQVTM and CDR2 is ANQGSEA in the germline V gene. V lost 6 bases, J lost 4 bases, and 15 bases lay in between. CDR3: CSVGGIIGYGYTF. The CDR3 DNA is TGCAGCGTGGGGGGGATAATTGGCTATGGCTACACCTTC.

The chain combines TRBV2 with TRBJ2-5, with 9 nucleotides matching TRBD2. In germline, CDR1 is SNHLY, CDR2 FYNNEI. Trimming cost V 4 bases and J 3 bases; bases outside gene matches: 6. CDR3 length equals 15 residues. The chain's CDR3 is CASSAPGLAKETQYF. CDR3 DNA sequence: TGTGCCAGCAGTGCCCCGGGACTAGCAAAAGAGACCCAGTACTTC. Based on the CDR3 plus reference TRBV2 and TRBJ2-5, the full variable domain is EPEVTQTPSHQVTQMGQEVILRCVPISNHLYFYWYRQILGQKVEFLVSFYNNEISEKSEIFDDQFSVERPDGSNFTLKIRSTKLEDSAMYFCASSAPGLAKETQYFGPGTRLLVL.

This chain uses TRBV7-6 with TRBJ1-6; D call uncertain. There are 16 residues in the CDR3. Germline CDR1 SGHVS, CDR2 FNYEAQ. V lost 4 bases and J 4 bases, leaving 14 bases between the germline ends. CDR3 amino acids: CASSSIPTEYNSPLHF. CDR3 DNA: TGTGCCAGCAGCTCGATTCCGACTGAATATAATTCACCCCTCCACTTT.

In the case of this clone: Compared with germline, one end of the junction differs, possibly owing to a read error. The V gene is TRBV7-7, the J gene TRBJ2-1, with D possibly being TRBD2 (5 bases). This CDR3 spans 13 amino acids. Germline V gives CDR1 SSHAT, CDR2 FNYEAQ (reference sequence). The CDR3 region is CASSLGRVNEQFF. The CDR3 DNA reads as TGTGCTAGCAGCTTAGGGCGGGTCAATGAGCAGTTCTTC.

This clone was seen a single time. This chain links TRBV2 with TRBJ2-1; 12 bases map to TRBD2. CDR1 and CDR2 (germline): SNHLY, FYNNEI. CDR3 length equals 15 residues. J was trimmed by 0 bases and V by 10 bases; bases with no gene match: 4. As DNA, the CDR3 is TGTGCCAAGACTAGCGGGAGAGGCTCCTACAATGAGCAGTTCTTC. As protein: CAKTSGRGSYNEQFF.

The chain has TRBV9 and TRBJ2-3, with 8 bases identical to TRBD2. V was clipped by 3 bases and J by 0 bases; unmatched bases: 18. The germline gives CDR1 SGDLS, CDR2 YYNGEE. CDR3 length: 20 residues. The CDR3 is CASSAGGGGTLSTSTDTQYF. The CDR3 nucleotides are TGTGCCAGCAGCGCCGGGGGCGGGGGGACCCTCTCTACTAGCACAGATACGCAGTATTTT.

V and J are TRBV5-1 and TRBJ1-1; 7 bases agree with TRBD1. The CDR3 has 15 amino acids. The ends lost 5 bases at V and 3 bases at J; junction bases unmatched: 10. CDR1 and CDR2 (germline): SGHRS, YFSETQ. CDR3 sequence (DNA): TGCGCCAGCAGAATCTCGACAGGGTCGGACACTGAAGCTTTCTTT. Its protein is CASRISTGSDTEAFF.

The gene calls are TRBV9 and TRBJ2-3; 7 positions match TRBD2. V was clipped by 1 base and J by 4 bases; unmatched bases: 6. Germline CDR1 is SGDLS and CDR2 is YYNGEE. This CDR3 has 15 residues. DNA of the CDR3: TGTGCCAGCAGCGTACGACTAGCTTTTTCAGATACGCAGTATTTT. Its protein is CASSVRLAFSDTQYF.

The chain links TRBV2 to TRBJ1-5; D call uncertain. The CDR3 consists of 15 residues. CDR1 and CDR2 from the germline V gene are SNHLY and FYNNEI. Trimming took 7 bases from V and 6 from J, leaving 19 bases between them. The CDR3, as DNA: TGTGCCAGCACTCACGTGGCCGACTTTTCTCAGCCCCAGCATTTT. Its translation: CASTHVADFSQPQHF.

V is TRBV12-2 and J is TRBJ1-6. TRBV12-2 is an annotated pseudogene. The CDR3 sequence is 16 residues long. CDR3 bases: TGTGCAAGTCGCTTAGCGCGGGCCGTGAAGAATTCACCCCTCCACTTT. The encoded protein is CASRLARAVKNSPLHF.

This clone counts as medium-sized. This chain connects TRBV13 to TRBJ2-7, with TRBD1 as a possible D gene (6 bases). Germline-derived CDR1 and CDR2 are PRHDT and FYEKMQ (reference sequence). V shed 1 base and J shed 5 bases, with 9 bases lying between them. CDR3 length: 13 amino acids. The CDR3 loop is CASSLARGNEQYF. DNA for the CDR3: TGTGCCAGCAGCTTAGCCAGGGGCAACGAGCAGTACTTC.

This clone was recorded a few times. The rearrangement links TRBV5-4 to TRBJ1-5, with 8 positions matching TRBD1. Per germline, CDR1 SGHNT and CDR2 YYREEE (reference sequence). The CDR3 length is 14 residues. The V gene end was trimmed by 4 bases and the J gene end by 6 bases; junction bases not matched to a gene: 6. For the CDR3, the DNA is TGTGCCAGCAGCCTGGGACAGGATTGTCAGCCCCAGCATTTT. Amino acids: CASSLGQDCQPQHF.

The CDR3 nucleotides read TGTGCCAGCAGACAAGGGGGCTCACCCCTCCACTTT. Residues: CASRQGGSPLHF. This chain joins TRBV6-5 and TRBJ1-6, with 7 bases lining up with TRBD1. V was clipped by 6 bases and J by 10 bases; unmatched bases: 3. Germline CDR1 is MNHEY and CDR2 is SVGAGI. The CDR3 runs to 12 residues.

The genes are TRBV7-2 and TRBJ2-1; no firm D call. Per germline, CDR1 SGHTA and CDR2 FQGNSA. The CDR3 has 12 amino acids. Trimming took 4 bases from V and 6 from J, leaving 7 bases between them. The CDR3, as DNA: TGTGCCAGCAGCTCAATCCCCAATGAGCAGTTCTTC. Its protein product is CASSSIPNEQFF.

The chain joins TRBV19 to TRBJ2-4; TRBD1 aligns across 9 bases. Germline values: CDR1 LNHDA, CDR2 SQIVND (reference sequence). Germline trimming cut 0 bases from V and 0 bases from J; bases unmatched to any gene: 3. The length of the CDR3 is 17 residues. CDR3 amino acids: CASSIEGQGLAKNIQYF. For the CDR3, the DNA is TGTGCCAGTAGTATAGAGGGACAGGGACTAGCCAAAAACATTCAGTACTTC.

There are a few counts of this clone. The chain has TRBV5-1 and TRBJ2-7, with 12 positions matching TRBD1. Germline V lookup: CDR1 SGHRS, CDR2 YFSETQ. J lost 4 bases, V lost 4 bases, and 12 bases had no gene match. The CDR3 consists of 17 residues. CDR3 amino acids: CASSAGTGGLPDYEQYF. DNA of the CDR3: TGCGCCAGCAGCGCCGGGACAGGGGGCCTGCCGGATTACGAGCAGTACTTC.

This clone was found a few times. The chain recombines TRBV18 with TRBJ1-5, with TRBD1 as a possible D gene (5 bases). V lost 3 bases and J lost 0, with 15 bases in between. The CDR3 has 17 residues. Germline CDR1 is KGHSH and CDR2 is LQKENI. CDR3 bases: TGTGCCAGCTCACCGCTAGGGACTTACAATAGCAATCAGCCCCAGCATTTT. As protein: CASSPLGTYNSNQPQHF.

The chain employs TRBV5-1 and TRBJ2-7; D gene uncertain. V lost 6 bases to trimming and J lost 2 bases, with 18 bases between them. The CDR3 runs 15 residues. In germline, CDR1 is SGHRS, CDR2 YFSETQ. As DNA, the CDR3 is TGCGCCAGCAAGGTGGCACAGCTTGACCCCTACGAGCAGTACTTC. It translates to CASKVAQLDPYEQYF.

The chain couples TRBV28 to TRBJ2-5; 7 bases fit TRBD1. This CDR3 spans 14 amino acids. Germline CDR1 and CDR2: MDHEN and SYDVKM. V gave up 8 bases and J gave up 9 bases; unmatched junction bases: 15. The CDR3 region has the DNA TGTGCCAGCCTTCTAACAGGGGCCCAAGGGGCCCAGTACTTC. Protein sequence: CASLLTGAQGAQYF.

V usage is TRBV7-3 and J usage is TRBJ1-1; TRBD1 is a possible D gene (5 bases). Looked up from germline, CDR1 is SGHTA and CDR2 is FQGTGA. Between the trimmed V and J ends, which lost 5 bases and 8 bases, there was a span of 15 bases. The CDR3 runs 13 residues. The CDR3 sequence is CASSPPGTPEAFF. Written as DNA, the CDR3 is TGTGCCAGCAGCCCCCCCGGGACTCCAGAAGCTTTCTTT. Based on the CDR3 plus reference TRBV7-3 and TRBJ1-1, the full variable domain is GAGVSQTPSNKVTEKGKYVELRCDPISGHTALYWYRQSLGQGPEFLIYFQGTGAADDSGLPNDRFFAVRPEGSVSTLKIQRTERGDSAVYLCASSPPGTPEAFFGQGTRLTVV.

This sequence joins TRBV5-1 and TRBJ1-6, with D maybe TRBD1 (5 bases). Germline V gives CDR1 SGHRS, CDR2 YFSETQ. The CDR3 consists of 16 residues. V was pared by 2 bases and J by 5 bases, with 14 bases between. CDR3 sequence reads: CASSFSTPGDNSPLHF. In nucleotides, the CDR3 is TGCGCCAGCAGCTTTTCGACTCCGGGGGATAATTCACCCCTCCACTTT.